These 14 T cell receptor beta chains originate from one sample sequenced in a study of monozygotic twins with inflammatory bowel disease. TCRdb reprocessed the 5' RACE reads, with one entry per CDR3 protein and no DNA. The sample table includes approximately 400,000 distinct CDR3 sequences. Sequencing was carried out using blood. The receptors derive from a human donor with ulcerative colitis or Crohn's disease, or a healthy co-twin of an affected twin (not recorded which).

The chain links TRBV2 to TRBJ1-5; TCRdb's D call of TRBD1 is untestable without DNA. CDR3 length: 12 residues. CDR1 and CDR2 (germline): SNHLY, FYNNEI. The CDR3 sequence is CASSPTVQPQHF.

The chain joins TRBV19 to TRBJ2-1; lacking DNA, the TRBD2 call made by TCRdb goes unchecked. The CDR3 runs 16 residues. Looked up from germline, CDR1 is LNHDA and CDR2 is SQIVND (reference sequence). The CDR3 reads CASSLSGGPSYNEQFF. Full variable domain (rest looked up from reference TRBV19 and TRBJ2-1): DGGITQSPKYLFRKEGQNVTLSCEQNLNHDAMYWYRQDPGQGLRLIYYSQIVNDFQKGDIAEGYSVSREKKESFPLTVTSAQKNPTAFYLCASSLSGGPSYNEQFFGPGTRLTVL.

CDR3 in amino acids: CASSLRRQIPEQFF. The V and J genes are TRBV27 and TRBJ2-1. Germline lookup yields CDR1 MNHEY and CDR2 SMNVEV (reference sequence). CDR3 length: 14 amino acids.

V usage is TRBV5-4 and J usage is TRBJ2-2; without DNA, the TCRdb call of TRBD1 cannot be checked. The germline V gene has CDR1 SGHNT and CDR2 YYREEE (reference sequence). This CDR3 spans 16 amino acids. The CDR3 loop reads CASSLTGHANTGELFF.

The chain uses TRBV20-1 and TRBJ2-3. CDR3 length: 13 amino acids. The germline V gene has CDR1 DFQATT and CDR2 SNEGSKA (reference sequence). This CDR3 reads CIVQGSETDTQYF.

Here the CDR3 reads CSLPSGAYNEQFF. The genes are TRBV20-1 and TRBJ2-1; the TCRdb D gene call, TRBD2, has no DNA to confirm it. The CDR3 spans 13 residues. The germline V gene encodes CDR1 DFQATT and CDR2 SNEGSKA (reference sequence).

The chain employs TRBV6-1 and TRBJ1-5; TCRdb picks TRBD1, but there is no DNA to check that call. The CDR3 contains 18 residues. Per germline, CDR1 MNHNS and CDR2 SASEGT. The chain's CDR3 is CASSEWTGMDLNNQPQHF.

The CDR3 sequence: CASSLKRSTGELFF. The chain recombines TRBV7-3 with TRBJ2-2. Germline CDR1 and CDR2: SGHTA and FQGTGA. The CDR3 is made up of 14 amino acids.

The gene calls are TRBV5-1 and TRBJ2-5. There are 14 residues in the CDR3. Germline assignment: CDR1 SGHRS and CDR2 YFSETQ. The chain's CDR3 is CASRPESTKETQYF.

V is TRBV25-1 and J is TRBJ2-5; there is no DNA to check the TCRdb D call of TRBD2. The CDR3 consists of 17 residues. Germline values: CDR1 MGHDK, CDR2 SYGVNS. The CDR3 is CASSESSGGEEGETQYF.

This chain links TRBV11-2 with TRBJ1-5. Germline V gives CDR1 SGHAT, CDR2 FQNNGV. This CDR3 is built from 13 residues. The CDR3 here is CASSLRRTEPQHF. The whole variable domain, filled in from reference TRBV11-2 and TRBJ1-5, reads EAGVAQSPRYKIIEKRQSVAFWCNPISGHATLYWYQQILGQGPKLLIQFQNNGVVDDSQLPKDRFSAERLKGVDSTLKIQPAKLEDSAVYLCASSLRRTEPQHFGDGTRLSIL.

The chain carries TRBV2 and TRBJ1-5; TCRdb selects TRBD1, and the lack of DNA leaves this call unchecked. Per the germline V gene, CDR1 is SNHLY and CDR2 is FYNNEI. This CDR3 is built from 14 residues. This chain's CDR3 is CASTTDIMNQPQHF.

V usage is TRBV28 and J usage is TRBJ1-1; no DNA is available, so the TRBD1 call from TCRdb remains unchecked. Germline CDR1 is MDHEN and CDR2 is SYDVKM. This CDR3 has 15 residues. The CDR3 here is CASSLPDRGGTEAFF. Looking up the rest from reference TRBV28 and TRBJ1-1 gives the full variable domain: DVKVTQSSRYLVKRTGEKVFLECVQDMDHENMFWYRQDPGLGLRLIYFSYDVKMKEKGDIPEGYSVSREKKERFSLILESASTNQTSMYLCASSLPDRGGTEAFFGQGTRLTVV.

The chain links TRBV19 to TRBJ2-1; absent DNA, TCRdb's TRBD1 call cannot be checked. From germline, CDR1 is LNHDA and CDR2 SQIVND (reference sequence). CDR3 length equals 15 residues. This chain's CDR3 is CASSRVVGSYNEQFF.